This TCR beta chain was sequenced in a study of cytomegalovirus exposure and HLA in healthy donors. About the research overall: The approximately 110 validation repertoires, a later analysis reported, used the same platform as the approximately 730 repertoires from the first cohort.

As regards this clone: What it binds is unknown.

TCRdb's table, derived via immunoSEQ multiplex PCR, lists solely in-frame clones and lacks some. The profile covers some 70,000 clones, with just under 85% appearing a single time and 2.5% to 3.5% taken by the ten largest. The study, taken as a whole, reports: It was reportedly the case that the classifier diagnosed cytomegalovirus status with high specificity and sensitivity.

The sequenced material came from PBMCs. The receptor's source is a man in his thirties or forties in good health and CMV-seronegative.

For the CDR3, the DNA is TGTGCCAGCGACCCCGGGGGGGGTGGGAATGGCTACACCTTC. Protein: CASDPGGGGNGYTF. This chain joins TRBV7-9 and TRBJ1-2, with D maybe TRBD1 (5 bases). CDR1 is SEHNR, CDR2 FQNEAQ, per germline (reference sequence). This CDR3 has 14 amino acids. Trimming left V 8 bases short and J 6 bases short, with 19 bases between.